This T cell receptor beta chain was sequenced in a study of cytomegalovirus exposure and HLA in healthy donors. With regard to this clone: Its antigen remains unidentified.

CDR3 length: 17 amino acids. V dropped 6 bases and J dropped 6; count of bases not matched to a gene: 15. Germline-derived CDR1 and CDR2 are LNHDA and SQIVND (reference sequence). Study-level findings and limits: Data from an earlier analysis indicated that most TCR beta V segments were productive either about 87% or about 30% of the time. For presence/absence analyses, sequencing depth was assumed to be roughly uniform across donors. Later analysis identified a missense DCLRE1C variant that was linked to TCR beta V- and J-gene trimming.

The PCR was carried out with 60 Vbeta primers and 13 Jbeta primers. TCRdb's table, derived via immunoSEQ multiplex PCR, lists solely in-frame clones and lacks some. The table shows 140,000 to 150,000 clones, with 78% occurring only once. This chain uses TRBV19 with TRBJ2-2; 8 bases line up with TRBD2. The receptor comes from a female donor in good health and CMV-seronegative. Source material: PBMCs. CDR3 region: CASSPPGGRPGPGELFF. For the CDR3, the DNA is TGTGCCAGTAGCCCCCCTGGCGGGAGGCCCGGCCCCGGGGAGCTGTTTTTT.